This T cell receptor (beta chain) was recorded in a study of vaccination effects on CD4 cells after COVID-19. Under the ViraFEST assay, PBMC were stimulated with viral peptide pools so that antigen-specific CD4+ T cells expanded. Sequencing was performed afterwards. Having been cultured for 10 days, the cells underwent CD4+ T cell isolation. Infection with SARS-CoV-2 occurred in the person between March and December 2020, and PCR confirmed it. Each participant was administered two doses of either the BNT162b2 or the mRNA-1273 vaccine. On this clone itself: Its antigen is as yet unknown. At one end the junction does not follow the germline gene, possibly because of a read error.

Measured with immunoSEQ multiplex PCR; TCRdb has only the in-frame clones, and not every one. The repertoire includes 14,000 or so clones, 80% of them detected once, and around a sixth sits in the top ten. This CDR3 has 15 residues. Germline CDR1 and CDR2: KGHSH and LQKENI. V usage is TRBV18 and J usage is TRBJ1-3; D perhaps matches TRBD1 (6 bases). This specimen consisted of CD4+ T cells from PBMCs cultured with SARS-CoV-2 spike peptides, obtained after COVID-19 vaccination. The TCR originated in a human donor who had a prior SARS-CoV-2 infection. The CDR3 reads CASSPRGLRLNTIYF. The CDR3 nucleotides are TGTGCCAGCTCCCCACGGGGGCTACGGCTTAACACCATATATTTT.